The T cell receptor beta chain described here comes from a study of T cells in localized non-small cell lung cancer. The CDR3 has 16 residues. V was cut by 3 bases and J by 0 bases, with 11 bases left in between. Germline V CDR1 and CDR2: SGHVT, SQSDAQ. Produced via immunoSEQ multiplex PCR; TCRdb's table is partial and in-frame only. The sample comprises about 25,000 clones, approximately 84% of which are singletons, and under 6.5% rests with the top ten. This clonotype was sampled from an older male donor with stage II squamous cell lung carcinoma. The chain uses TRBV7-4 and TRBJ2-2; D gene uncertain. The sequenced sample was peripheral blood, obtained before any cancer treatment. CDR3 in DNA: TGTGCCAGCAGCTTCTTGGACCAAACGAACACCGGGGAGCTGTTTTTT. It is translated as CASSFLDQTNTGELFF. The full variable domain, its missing parts supplied by reference TRBV7-4 and TRBJ2-2, is GAGVSQSPRYKVAKRGRDVALRCDSISGHVTLYWYRQTLGQGSEVLTYSQSDAQRDKSGRPSGRFSAERPERSVSTLKIQRTEQGDSAVYLCASSFLDQTNTGELFFGEGSRLTVL.